This TCR beta chain is from a study of T cells after yellow fever vaccination. General study results and limits: Peaking faster, on day 5 versus 15, the secondary response was nonetheless weaker. High-abundance clonotypes from the bulk population could contaminate FACS-sorted repertoires.

V lost 0 bases and J lost 7; bases outside the gene matches: 17. In germline, CDR1 is MGHRA, CDR2 YSYEKL. This CDR3 region has 19 residues. TCRdb used MiXCR to reprocess the 5' RACE reads, holding one entry per CDR3 protein. Here the sample spans about 310,000 distinct CDR3 sequences, less than 4.5% being singletons. Of note for this clonotype: Antigen: not known.

The receptor's source is a young man who received the YFV17D yellow fever vaccine. The chain joins TRBV4-1 to TRBJ2-1; TRBD2 matches 8 bases. The source material was PBMCs, sampled on the day of the yellow fever booster vaccination. In DNA form, the CDR3 reads TGCGCCAGCAGCCAAGACCCCTATACGAGTCGGGGGGGCAGGAATGAGCAGTTCTTC. Protein sequence: CASSQDPYTSRGGRNEQFF.